These 20 T cell receptor beta chains came from one sample sequenced in a study of early T cells in non-severe SARS-CoV-2 infection. Each CDR3 protein gets one entry after TCRdb re-called the 5' RACE reads with MiXCR. The repertoire holds tens of thousands of distinct CDR3 sequences, more than 12% seen once, with under 4% in the top ten. The sample taken for sequencing was whole blood. The receptors derive from an adult who was a healthcare worker with PCR-confirmed SARS-CoV-2 infection or an uninfected control (not recorded which).

The chain carries TRBV12-5 and TRBJ2-7; tentative D call: TRBD1 (6 bases). Germline CDR1 reads LGHNT; CDR2 reads FRNRAP. CDR3 size: 14 residues. The V and J ends lost 7 bases and 0 bases respectively, with 13 bases between them. CDR3 DNA sequence: TGTGCTAGTGTTAGTCAGGGGACCTCCTACGAGCAGTACTTC. It is translated as CASVSQGTSYEQYF.

This sequence joins TRBV6-2 or TRBV6-3 and TRBJ2-1; D ambiguous. Germline CDR1 MNHEY, CDR2 SVGEGT. V was cut by 4 bases and J by 4 bases, with 8 bases left in between. The CDR3 length is 13 residues. In DNA form, the CDR3 reads TGTGCCAGCAGTTCCCTGGGGTACAATGAGCAGTTCTTC. As protein: CASSSLGYNEQFF.

The rearrangement joins TRBV10-2 to TRBJ1-1; D is unresolved. Per the germline V gene, CDR1 is WSHSY and CDR2 is SAAADI. Trimming pared 7 bases from V and 1 base from J, leaving 10 bases between. This CDR3 has 13 amino acids. CDR3 sequence (DNA): TGCGCCAGCACAAACTCGGGGAACACTGAAGCTTTCTTT. This encodes CASTNSGNTEAFF.

This clonotype was counted ten times or more. The chain combines TRBV12-3 or TRBV12-4 with TRBJ1-1, with D perhaps TRBD1 (5 bases). The length of the CDR3 is 12 residues. Between the trimmed V and J ends, which lost 6 bases and 6 bases, there was a span of 11 bases. The CDR3 DNA follows: TGTGCCAGCAGGGAGGACAAGCCTGAAGCTTTCTTT. Residues: CASREDKPEAFF.

This clonotype was detected a few times. This chain links TRBV14 with TRBJ2-1; D remains ambiguous. CDR1 and CDR2 from the germline V gene are SGHDN and FVKESK. Trimming took 3 bases from V and 9 from J, leaving 6 bases between them. This CDR3 has 11 residues. This CDR3 is CASSHSLEQFF. CDR3 in DNA: TGTGCCAGCAGCCACAGTCTTGAGCAGTTCTTC. The full variable domain, completed using reference TRBV14 and TRBJ2-1, is EAGVTQFPSHSVIEKGQTVTLRCDPISGHDNLYWYRRVMGKEIKFLLHFVKESKQDESGMPNNRFLAERTGGTYSTLKVQPAELEDSGVYFCASSHSLEQFFGPGTRLTVL.

This clonotype came up many times. The V gene is TRBV29-1, the J gene TRBJ1-5, with D perhaps TRBD1 (5 bases). CDR1 and CDR2 (germline): SQVTM, ANQGSEA. The CDR3 is 13 amino acids. Trimming left V 7 bases short and J 7 bases short, with 17 bases between. CDR3 in amino acids: CSALLGGTQPQHF. CDR3 DNA: TGCAGCGCCTTACTTGGGGGAACGCAGCCCCAGCATTTT.

The chain recombines TRBV11-2 with TRBJ2-7, with 10 bases aligning to TRBD2. The CDR3 consists of 14 residues. The V gene's germline CDR1 is SGHAT and CDR2 FQNNGV. The ends lost 5 bases at V and 3 bases at J; junction bases unmatched: 4. The CDR3: CASSPSGGSYEQYF. CDR3 DNA sequence: TGTGCCAGCAGCCCTAGCGGGGGAAGCTACGAGCAGTACTTC. The complete variable domain, with remaining parts taken from reference TRBV11-2 and TRBJ2-7, reads EAGVAQSPRYKIIEKRQSVAFWCNPISGHATLYWYQQILGQGPKLLIQFQNNGVVDDSQLPKDRFSAERLKGVDSTLKIQPAKLEDSAVYLCASSPSGGSYEQYFGPGTRLTVT.

Details on this clonotype: Germline and junction disagree at one end, which may indicate a read error. The gene calls are TRBV3-1 and TRBJ2-3, with no clear D. Germline V lookup: CDR1 LGHDT, CDR2 YNNKEL (reference sequence). The CDR3 has 15 residues. The CDR3 bases are TGTGCCAGCAGCCAAGGTCCGGGCTACACAGATACGCAGTTTTTT. It is translated as CASSQGPGYTDTQFF.

This clonotype was counted many times. The genes are TRBV7-6 and TRBJ1-2, with 7 bases that match TRBD1. Germline CDR1 is SGHVS and CDR2 is FNYEAQ. The CDR3 length is 14 residues. Losses at the gene ends were 0 bases for V and 2 bases for J; bases not matched to a gene: 0. The CDR3 bases are TGTGCCAGCAGCTTAGCGACAGGGAACTATGGCTACACCTTC. Translated, it gives CASSLATGNYGYTF.

The CDR3 DNA reads as TGTGCCAGCAGCCAGGGGGCGAATTCCCGTCAGCCCCAGCATTTT. The encoded protein is CASSQGANSRQPQHF. The rearrangement uses TRBV3-1 and TRBJ1-5, with D possibly TRBD1 on 6 matching bases. V lost 3 bases and J 6 bases, leaving 15 bases between the germline ends. The germline V gene encodes CDR1 LGHDT and CDR2 YNNKEL (reference sequence). The CDR3 is made up of 15 amino acids.

This clonotype was observed at least ten times. The rearrangement uses TRBV12-3 or TRBV12-4 and TRBJ2-5, with 10 bases identical to TRBD1. The CDR3 runs to 15 residues. J lost 3 bases, V lost 6 bases, and 7 bases had no gene match. Here the CDR3 reads CASSGAGTGEETQYF. CDR3 nucleotide sequence: TGTGCCAGCAGCGGGGCCGGGACAGGGGAAGAGACCCAGTACTTC.

This clonotype occurred many times. The CDR3, as DNA: TGTGCCATCAGTAAAACAGGGGGAGACACAGATACGCAGTATTTT. Its translation: CAISKTGGDTDTQYF. The rearrangement uses TRBV10-3 and TRBJ2-3, with 8 bases lining up with TRBD1. Germline CDR1 reads ENHRY; CDR2 reads SYGVKD. Trimming cost V 5 bases and J 2 bases; bases outside gene matches: 6. This CDR3 comprises 15 residues.

About this clonotype: A read error may explain this, as a much larger clone is one base away. The J gene is TRBJ2-1, the V gene TRBV5-6; no reliable D call. The germline CDR1 and CDR2 sequences are SGHDT and YYEEEE. The CDR3 is 13 residues long. This CDR3 is CASGLGNRNEQFF. For the CDR3, the DNA is TGTGCCAGCGGCTTGGGGAACCGCAATGAGCAGTTCTTC.

This clonotype was observed many times. The chain joins TRBV14 to TRBJ2-3; TRBD2 aligns across 9 bases. Germline loops: CDR1 SGHDN, CDR2 FVKESK. This CDR3 has 16 residues. V dropped 2 bases and J dropped 0; count of bases not matched to a gene: 3. CDR3 in amino acids: CASSQPGLASTDTQYF. The CDR3 DNA sequence: TGTGCCAGCAGCCAACCCGGACTAGCGAGCACAGATACGCAGTATTTT.

This clonotype was counted many times. This sequence joins TRBV29-1 and TRBJ2-3; a weak D match, TRBD1 (6 bases). V was cut by 4 bases and J by 0 bases, with 11 bases left in between. Germline lookup yields CDR1 SQVTM and CDR2 ANQGSEA. The CDR3 contains 14 residues. CDR3 DNA: TGCAGCGTTGCACAGGGATTCAGCACAGATACGCAGTATTTT. Its protein is CSVAQGFSTDTQYF.

This rearrangement joins TRBV6-5 to TRBJ1-3, with a tentative D call TRBD1 (5 bases). The CDR3 totals 15 residues. CDR1 is MNHEY, CDR2 SVGAGI, per germline. V lost 2 bases and J lost 0, with 8 bases in between. The CDR3 bases are TGTGCCAGCAGTTACGACAGAAGCTCTGGAAACACCATATATTTT. Amino acid sequence: CASSYDRSSGNTIYF.

This clonotype appeared a few times. V usage is TRBV6-5 and J usage is TRBJ1-6; the D gene is possibly TRBD1 (5 bases). Looked up from germline, CDR1 is MNHEY and CDR2 is SVGAGI. This CDR3 has 14 amino acids. Trimming took off 6 bases at V and 2 bases at J, with 8 bases between the two ends. CDR3 region: CASRPGAYNSPLHF. For the CDR3, the DNA is TGTGCCAGCAGGCCGGGGGCCTATAATTCACCCCTCCACTTT.

This clonotype was seen only a few times. This chain uses TRBV3-1 with TRBJ2-3, with D possibly TRBD1 on 6 matching bases. Trimming shortened V by 2 bases and J by 1 base, and 10 bases separated the two germline ends. The germline V gene encodes CDR1 LGHDT and CDR2 YNNKEL (reference sequence). The CDR3 sequence is 15 residues long. CDR3 nucleotide sequence: TGTGCCAGCAGCCAACTTGGGGGCCGCACAGATACGCAGTATTTT. This sequence encodes CASSQLGGRTDTQYF.

This clonotype was counted between two and nine times. The chain employs TRBV19 and TRBJ2-1; D might be TRBD2 (6 bases). In germline, CDR1 is LNHDA, CDR2 SQIVND (reference sequence). The CDR3 totals 12 residues. V lost 5 bases, J lost 10 bases, and 12 bases lay in between. The CDR3 sequence: CASSPLSGEQFF. In DNA, the CDR3 is TGTGCCAGTAGTCCCCTTAGCGGAGAGCAGTTCTTC.

This clonotype was seen repeatedly, ten times or more. The chain joins TRBV2 to TRBJ1-2, with D hard to call. V lost 6 bases and J 4 bases, leaving 9 bases between the germline ends. CDR1 SNHLY and CDR2 FYNNEI come from the germline V gene. This CDR3 has 12 amino acids. CDR3 sequence: CASSRQGYGYTF. The CDR3 DNA reads as TGTGCCAGCAGCCGGCAAGGCTATGGCTACACCTTC.